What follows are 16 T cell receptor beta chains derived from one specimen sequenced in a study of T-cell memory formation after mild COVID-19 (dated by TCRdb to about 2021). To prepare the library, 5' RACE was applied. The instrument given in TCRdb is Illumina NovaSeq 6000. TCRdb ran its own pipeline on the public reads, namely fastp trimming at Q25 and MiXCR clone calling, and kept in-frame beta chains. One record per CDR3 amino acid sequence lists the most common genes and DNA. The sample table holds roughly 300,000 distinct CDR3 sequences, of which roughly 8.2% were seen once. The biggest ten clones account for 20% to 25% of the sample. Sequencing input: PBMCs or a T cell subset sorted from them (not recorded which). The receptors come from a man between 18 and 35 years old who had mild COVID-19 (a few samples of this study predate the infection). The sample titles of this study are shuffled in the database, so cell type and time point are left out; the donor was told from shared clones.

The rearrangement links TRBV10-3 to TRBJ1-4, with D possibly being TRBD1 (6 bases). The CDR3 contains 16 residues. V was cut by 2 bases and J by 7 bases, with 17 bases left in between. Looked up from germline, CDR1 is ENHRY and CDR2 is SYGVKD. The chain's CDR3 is CAISETRGGLGEKLFF. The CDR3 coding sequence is TGTGCCATCAGTGAGACCCGAGGGGGTCTTGGTGAAAAACTGTTTTTT.

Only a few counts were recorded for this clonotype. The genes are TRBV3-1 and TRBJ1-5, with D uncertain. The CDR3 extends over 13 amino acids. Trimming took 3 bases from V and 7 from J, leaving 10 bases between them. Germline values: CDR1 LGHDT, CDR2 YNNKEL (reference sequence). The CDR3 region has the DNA TGTGCCAGCAGCCAGGAGGGAGAACAGCCCCAGCATTTT. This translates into CASSQEGEQPQHF.

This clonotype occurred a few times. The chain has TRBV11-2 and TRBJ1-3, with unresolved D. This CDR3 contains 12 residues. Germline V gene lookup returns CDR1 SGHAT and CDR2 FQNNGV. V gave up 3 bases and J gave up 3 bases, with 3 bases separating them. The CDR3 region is CASSFIGNTIYF. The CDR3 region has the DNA TGTGCCAGCAGCTTCATTGGAAACACCATATATTTT.

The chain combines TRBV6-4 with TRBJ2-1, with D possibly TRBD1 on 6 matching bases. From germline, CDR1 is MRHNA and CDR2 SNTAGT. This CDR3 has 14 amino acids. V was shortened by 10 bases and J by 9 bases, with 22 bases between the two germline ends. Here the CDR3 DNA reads TGTGCCATTCCGCAGGGGTCAATGCATTGTGAGCAGTTCTTC. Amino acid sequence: CAIPQGSMHCEQFF.

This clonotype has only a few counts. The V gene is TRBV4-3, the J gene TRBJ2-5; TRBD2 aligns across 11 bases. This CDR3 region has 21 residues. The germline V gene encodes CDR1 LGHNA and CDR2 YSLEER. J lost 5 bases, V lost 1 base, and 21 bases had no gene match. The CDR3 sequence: CASSQGLPPLLAGEVVETQYF. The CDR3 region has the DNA TGCGCCAGCAGCCAAGGGCTTCCACCTCTACTAGCGGGGGAGGTCGTGGAGACCCAGTACTTC.

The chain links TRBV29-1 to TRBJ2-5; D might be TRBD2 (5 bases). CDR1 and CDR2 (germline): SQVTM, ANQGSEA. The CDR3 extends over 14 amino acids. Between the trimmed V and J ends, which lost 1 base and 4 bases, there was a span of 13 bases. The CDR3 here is CSVEVGLTRETQYF. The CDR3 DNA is TGCAGCGTTGAAGTAGGACTCACGAGAGAGACCCAGTACTTC.

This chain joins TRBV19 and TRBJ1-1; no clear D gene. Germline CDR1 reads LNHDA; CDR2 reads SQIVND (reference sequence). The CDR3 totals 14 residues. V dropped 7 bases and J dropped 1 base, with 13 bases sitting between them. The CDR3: CASTSGFGNTEAFF. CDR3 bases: TGTGCCAGTACCTCGGGTTTTGGGAACACTGAAGCTTTCTTT. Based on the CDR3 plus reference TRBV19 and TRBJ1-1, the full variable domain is DGGITQSPKYLFRKEGQNVTLSCEQNLNHDAMYWYRQDPGQGLRLIYYSQIVNDFQKGDIAEGYSVSREKKESFPLTVTSAQKNPTAFYLCASTSGFGNTEAFFGQGTRLTVV.

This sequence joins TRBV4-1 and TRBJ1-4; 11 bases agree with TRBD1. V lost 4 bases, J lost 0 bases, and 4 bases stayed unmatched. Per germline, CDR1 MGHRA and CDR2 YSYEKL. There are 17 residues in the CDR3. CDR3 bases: TGCGCCAGCAGCCGACCGGGACAGGGGGCAACTAATGAAAAACTGTTTTTT. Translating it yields CASSRPGQGATNEKLFF.

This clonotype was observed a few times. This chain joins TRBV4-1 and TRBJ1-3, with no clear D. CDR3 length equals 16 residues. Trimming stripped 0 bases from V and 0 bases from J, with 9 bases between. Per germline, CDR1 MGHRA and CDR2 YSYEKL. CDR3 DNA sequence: TGCGCCAGCAGCCAAGATGGAGGGCCCTCTGGAAACACCATATATTTT. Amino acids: CASSQDGGPSGNTIYF.

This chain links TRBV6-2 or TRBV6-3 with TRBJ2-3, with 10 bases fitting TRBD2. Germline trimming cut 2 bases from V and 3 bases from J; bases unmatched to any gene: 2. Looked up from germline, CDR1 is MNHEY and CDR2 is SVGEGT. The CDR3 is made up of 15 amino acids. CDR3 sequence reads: CASSYHSGGTDTQYF. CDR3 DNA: TGTGCCAGCAGTTACCATAGCGGGGGGACAGATACGCAGTATTTT.

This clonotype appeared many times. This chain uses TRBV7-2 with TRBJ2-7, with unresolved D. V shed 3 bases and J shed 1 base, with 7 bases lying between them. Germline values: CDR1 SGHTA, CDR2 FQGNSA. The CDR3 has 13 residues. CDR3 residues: CASSFTSSYEQYV. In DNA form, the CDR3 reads TGTGCCAGCAGCTTTACCTCATCCTACGAGCAGTACGTC.

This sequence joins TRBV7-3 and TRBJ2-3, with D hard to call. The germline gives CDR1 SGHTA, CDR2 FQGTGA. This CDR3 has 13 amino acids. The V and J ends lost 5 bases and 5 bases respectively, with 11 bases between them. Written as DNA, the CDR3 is TGTGCCAGCAGCCCCAATCCAGGAGATACGCAGTATTTT. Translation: CASSPNPGDTQYF.

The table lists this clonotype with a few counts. The CDR3 region has the DNA TGCAGTGCTAGACCCCCGGGACCCTATAATTCACCCCTCCACTTT. As protein: CSARPPGPYNSPLHF. The chain employs TRBV20-1 and TRBJ1-6; possible D gene TRBD1, 5 bases. Germline assignment: CDR1 DFQATT and CDR2 SNEGSKA (reference sequence). This CDR3 has 15 amino acids. V lost 2 bases and J lost 2, with 10 bases in between.

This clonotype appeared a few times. CDR3 region: CASSELLAGSTDTQYF. CDR3 DNA sequence: TGTGCCAGCAGTGAGCTCCTAGCGGGGAGCACAGATACGCAGTATTTT. V gene TRBV2 combines with J gene TRBJ2-3; TRBD2 matches 9 bases. The CDR3 extends over 16 amino acids. In germline, CDR1 is SNHLY, CDR2 FYNNEI. V shed 3 bases and J 0 bases; nucleotides not matched to a gene: 4.

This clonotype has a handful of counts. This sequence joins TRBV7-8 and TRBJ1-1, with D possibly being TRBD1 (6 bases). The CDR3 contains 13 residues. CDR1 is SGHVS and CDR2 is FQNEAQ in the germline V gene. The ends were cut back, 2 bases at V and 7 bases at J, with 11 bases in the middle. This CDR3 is CASSLQGQGEAFF. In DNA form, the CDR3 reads TGTGCCAGCAGCTTACAGGGGCAGGGTGAAGCTTTCTTT.

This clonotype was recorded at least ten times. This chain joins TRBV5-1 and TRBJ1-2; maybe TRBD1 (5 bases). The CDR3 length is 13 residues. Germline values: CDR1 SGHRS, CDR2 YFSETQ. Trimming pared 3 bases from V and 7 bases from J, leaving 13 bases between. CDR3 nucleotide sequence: TGCGCCAGCAGCTCCGGGACCCTAGGTGGCTACACCTTC. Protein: CASSSGTLGGYTF.